A single sample gave rise to the 16 T cell receptor beta chains below, sequenced in a study of cytomegalovirus exposure and HLA in healthy donors. PCR was performed using 60 Vbeta and 13 Jbeta primers. The protocol was immunoSEQ multiplex PCR, while the TCRdb copy is restricted to in-frame clones and leaves out a portion. This sample yields about 130,000 clones, of which around 68% are seen a single time; 4% belongs to the top ten. Sequences were obtained from PBMCs. All receptors come from a man aged 40-50 years in good health and CMV-seropositive.

V usage is TRBV4-2 and J usage is TRBJ1-6; D may be TRBD1 (6 bases). Germline CDR1 is LGHNA and CDR2 is YNFKEQ. V shed 5 bases and J shed 6 bases, with 14 bases lying between them. The CDR3 is 15 amino acids. CDR3 coding DNA: TGTGCCAGCAGCGACCTGGACAGCCCTAATTCACCCCTCCACTTT. This sequence encodes CASSDLDSPNSPLHF.

About this clone: The CDR3 carries no conserved terminal phenylalanine or tryptophan, so it likely arises from a read error. The limits of the CDR3 on the DNA are not certain, so only TCRdb's listed CDR3 is given. The gene calls are TRBV6-7 and TRBJ1-1; the D call TRBD1 from the table was never checked on the DNA. TRBV6-7 is treated as an ORF (open reading frame) with a function not yet certain. The CDR3 contains 9 residues when both ends are counted. CDR3 region: CASTLGQAS.

This clone was seen once. The V and J genes are TRBV13 and TRBJ2-7; D perhaps matches TRBD1 (6 bases). This CDR3 is built from 13 residues. The ends were cut back, 4 bases at V and 1 base at J, with 8 bases in the middle. Germline CDR1 and CDR2: PRHDT and FYEKMQ (reference sequence). The DNA for the CDR3 is TGTGCCAGCAGCTCCGACAGGTCCTACGAGCAGTACTTC. Its protein product is CASSSDRSYEQYF.

The chain uses TRBV9 and TRBJ2-2; D unclear. The V end was cut by 0 bases, the J end by 0 bases, with 12 bases between. The CDR3 spans 17 residues. The germline V gene has CDR1 SGDLS and CDR2 YYNGEE. Here the CDR3 DNA reads TGTGCCAGCAGCGTAGCTAGGCAGACCGCGAACACCGGGGAGCTGTTTTTT. This encodes CASSVARQTANTGELFF.

The chain links TRBV19 to TRBJ1-1; the D is unclear. This CDR3 contains 13 residues. V was shortened by 1 base and J by 5 bases, with 8 bases between the two germline ends. CDR1 LNHDA and CDR2 SQIVND come from the germline V gene (reference sequence). The CDR3 region has the DNA TGTGCCAGTAGTATAGGGCCGGGGACTGAAGCTTTCTTT. Translated: CASSIGPGTEAFF.

The rearrangement joins TRBV6-1 to TRBJ1-5; 7 nucleotides match TRBD1. J was trimmed by 3 bases and V by 4 bases; bases with no gene match: 3. CDR3 length equals 14 residues. Germline V gene sequence: CDR1 MNHNS, CDR2 SASEGT. For the CDR3, the DNA is TGTGCCAGCAGTGCGGACAGGATCAATCAGCCCCAGCATTTT. Amino acids: CASSADRINQPQHF.

This chain joins TRBV5-4 and TRBJ2-5; 9 bases are shared with TRBD2. Germline assignment: CDR1 SGHNT and CDR2 YYREEE (reference sequence). The CDR3 contains 15 residues. V dropped 3 bases and J dropped 2; count of bases not matched to a gene: 5. The CDR3 spells CASSSKRGAQETQYF. The CDR3 DNA is TGTGCCAGCAGCTCTAAGCGGGGGGCACAAGAGACCCAGTACTTC.

The chain carries TRBV7-2 and TRBJ2-7; possibly TRBD1 for D (5 bases). The germline V gene has CDR1 SGHTA and CDR2 FQGNSA. V lost 3 bases and J 2 bases, leaving 5 bases between the germline ends. This CDR3 is 12 amino acids long. The CDR3 DNA reads TGTGCCAGCAGCTTCAGGGCCTACGAGCAGTACTTC. The encoded protein is CASSFRAYEQYF.

The genes are TRBV6-4 and TRBJ2-1, with D possibly matching TRBD1 (6 bases). The CDR3 totals 16 residues. Trimming pared 0 bases from V and 2 bases from J, leaving 11 bases between. Germline V gives CDR1 MRHNA, CDR2 SNTAGT. The CDR3 region is CASSDSRGGPYNEQFF. The CDR3, as DNA: TGTGCCAGCAGTGACTCGAGAGGGGGTCCCTACAATGAGCAGTTCTTC.

The V and J genes are TRBV2 and TRBJ2-2; D might be TRBD2 (5 bases). Trimming took 6 bases from V and 8 from J, leaving 16 bases between them. Per the germline V gene, CDR1 is SNHLY and CDR2 is FYNNEI. The CDR3 is 14 residues long. CDR3 region: CASSITRKEGELFF. The CDR3 region has the DNA TGTGCCAGCAGCATCACTAGGAAGGAAGGGGAGCTGTTTTTT.

The chain employs TRBV7-3 and TRBJ2-3; 9 bases agree with TRBD2. The CDR3 loop spans 14 amino acids. V gave up 8 bases and J gave up 1 base; unmatched junction bases: 4. Germline V CDR1 and CDR2: SGHTA, FQGTGA. For the CDR3, the DNA is TGTGCCAGCGCATTAGCGGGAGGCACAGATACGCAGTATTTT. Protein product: CASALAGGTDTQYF.

This clone has just a few counts. The chain carries TRBV19 and TRBJ2-2; 7 bases fit TRBD2. CDR3 length equals 15 residues. Germline values: CDR1 LNHDA, CDR2 SQIVND (reference sequence). The J segment lost 3 bases and the V segment lost 3 bases, leaving 4 bases of the junction unmatched. The CDR3 sequence is CASSIRLADTGELFF. DNA of the CDR3: TGTGCCAGTAGTATTCGACTAGCAGACACCGGGGAGCTGTTTTTT. The whole variable domain, remainder taken from reference TRBV19 and TRBJ2-2, is DGGITQSPKYLFRKEGQNVTLSCEQNLNHDAMYWYRQDPGQGLRLIYYSQIVNDFQKGDIAEGYSVSREKKESFPLTVTSAQKNPTAFYLCASSIRLADTGELFFGEGSRLTVL.

The CDR3 DNA reads TGTGCCTGGAGTATTAGTTCTGGAAACACCATATATTTT. Its translation: CAWSISSGNTIYF. J is TRBJ1-3 and V is TRBV30, with D unclear. The CDR3 length is 13 residues. Per germline, CDR1 GTSNPN and CDR2 SVGIG (reference sequence). Trimming cost V 2 bases and J 1 base, with 6 bases left between them.

The genes are TRBV5-4 and TRBJ2-1; the match to TRBD2 covers 9 bases. The germline V gene encodes CDR1 SGHNT and CDR2 YYREEE (reference sequence). Germline trimming cut 0 bases from V and 4 bases from J; bases unmatched to any gene: 5. The CDR3 contains 16 residues. The CDR3 here is CASSLAGGGAYNEQFF. CDR3 bases: TGTGCCAGCAGCTTGGCGGGCGGGGGGGCATACAATGAGCAGTTCTTC.

V and J are TRBV4-1 and TRBJ1-1; tentatively, D is TRBD1 (6 bases). V was cut by 0 bases and J by 0 bases, with 8 bases left in between. The CDR3 runs to 15 residues. Germline values: CDR1 MGHRA, CDR2 YSYEKL. CDR3 residues: CASSQDGDMNTEAFF. Written as DNA, the CDR3 is TGCGCCAGCAGCCAAGATGGGGACATGAACACTGAAGCTTTCTTT.

The chain has TRBV5-6 and TRBJ2-7; D gene unclear. This CDR3 is built from 14 residues. The V gene's germline CDR1 is SGHDT and CDR2 YYEEEE. The V end lost 3 bases, the J end lost 0 bases, and 10 bases lay between the germline ends. This CDR3 is CASSYRRSSYEQYF. CDR3 bases: TGTGCCAGCAGCTATCGACGGAGCTCCTACGAGCAGTACTTC.